Following are 19 T cell receptor beta chains from one sample sequenced in a study of blood T cells in healthy people across ages. The use of a sample-barcoded 5' primer and a J-beta primer mix characterized a second PCR of roughly 7 to 11 cycles. TCRdb processed the 5' RACE reads anew with MiXCR; each CDR3 protein has one entry. The data contain 980,000 or so distinct CDR3 sequences, around 48% of them singletons. The sample consisted of blood. The receptors were sampled from a man aged 30-40 years in good health.

The chain carries TRBV6-2 or TRBV6-3 and TRBJ2-3, with TRBD2 matching over 13 bases. The CDR3 sequence is 18 residues long. The ends lost 2 bases at V and 4 bases at J; junction bases unmatched: 9. Germline CDR1 MNHEY, CDR2 SVGEGT. CDR3 loop: CASSYPGLAGASADTQYF. The CDR3 region has the DNA TGTGCCAGCAGTTACCCCGGACTAGCGGGGGCTTCTGCAGATACGCAGTATTTT.

This clonotype was counted a single time. V and J are TRBV5-4 and TRBJ2-5; perhaps TRBD1 as D (5 bases). There are 14 residues in the CDR3. The germline V gene encodes CDR1 SGHNT and CDR2 YYREEE (reference sequence). Trimming left V 0 bases short and J 11 bases short, with 17 bases between. The CDR3 DNA is TGTGCCAGCAGCTTGGCCGGACAACGGAATGAGCAGTACTTC. Its translation is CASSLAGQRNEQYF.

The rearrangement uses TRBV11-2 and TRBJ2-3; D is undetermined. The CDR3 loop spans 14 amino acids. The V end was cut by 2 bases, the J end by 5 bases, with 11 bases between. Germline CDR1 and CDR2: SGHAT and FQNNGV. The CDR3 sequence is CASSLQEWGDTQYF. For the CDR3, the DNA is TGTGCCAGCAGCTTACAAGAGTGGGGAGATACGCAGTATTTT.

This clonotype was picked up many times. V gene TRBV5-1 combines with J gene TRBJ2-7; D remains unclear. From germline, CDR1 is SGHRS and CDR2 YFSETQ. Trimming removed 0 bases at V and 1 base at J, with 11 bases between. The CDR3 length is 15 residues. The CDR3 spells CASSLENLLSYEQYF. CDR3 in DNA: TGCGCCAGCAGCTTGGAGAACTTACTGTCCTACGAGCAGTACTTC.

This clonotype was seen only once. The J gene is TRBJ2-1, the V gene TRBV2; 10 bases line up with TRBD2. Germline trimming cut 7 bases from V and 7 bases from J; bases unmatched to any gene: 7. Germline V lookup: CDR1 SNHLY, CDR2 FYNNEI. CDR3 size: 14 residues. The CDR3 bases are TGTGCCAGCAAGGAAGCGGGGGGGCTAAATGAGCAGTTCTTC. Amino acid sequence: CASKEAGGLNEQFF.

This chain joins TRBV6-1 and TRBJ1-2; D perhaps matches TRBD1 (5 bases). V was shortened by 6 bases and J by 0 bases, with 20 bases between the two germline ends. Looked up from germline, CDR1 is MNHNS and CDR2 is SASEGT. The CDR3 runs to 17 residues. CDR3 protein: CASSSPRDAGSNYGYTF. The CDR3, as DNA: TGTGCCAGCAGCTCCCCCCGGGACGCGGGATCTAACTATGGCTACACCTTC.

The chain joins TRBV21-1 to TRBJ2-5; the table's D call, TRBD1, was not checked against the DNA. TRBV21-1 is classified as a pseudogene. CDR3 length equals 14 residues. CDR3 nucleotide sequence: TGTGCCAAAAGCAAGTCCAGGGGGCGAGAGACCCAGTACTTC. It is translated as CAKSKSRGRETQYF.

V gene TRBV9 combines with J gene TRBJ2-7; D is possibly TRBD2 (7 bases). Trimming took off 3 bases at V and 4 bases at J, with 11 bases between the two ends. The germline V gene has CDR1 SGDLS and CDR2 YYNGEE. This CDR3 region has 13 residues. The CDR3 loop is CASSARGAYEQYF. As DNA, the CDR3 is TGTGCCAGCAGCGCTCGGGGGGCTTACGAGCAGTACTTC.

In its sample, this clonotype was seen many times. CDR3 amino acids: CASSQDPGGQETQYF. CDR3 DNA sequence: TGCGCCAGCAGCCAAGATCCTGGCGGACAAGAGACCCAGTACTTC. This sequence joins TRBV4-1 and TRBJ2-5, with D unresolved. The CDR3 is 15 residues long. Germline CDR1 is MGHRA and CDR2 is YSYEKL. Trimming removed 0 bases from V and 2 bases from J, with 10 bases in between.

This clonotype was detected only a few times. The chain joins TRBV4-2 to TRBJ2-2; 7 nucleotides line up with TRBD2. The trim removed 4 bases at V and 3 bases at J, leaving 5 bases unmatched. The CDR3 extends over 15 amino acids. Per germline, CDR1 LGHNA and CDR2 YNFKEQ. In nucleotides, the CDR3 is TGTGCCAGCAGCCCCCCTAGCGGATACACCGGGGAGCTGTTTTTT. Protein product: CASSPPSGYTGELFF.

V usage is TRBV20-1 and J usage is TRBJ1-1; D might be TRBD1 (5 bases). Trimming pared 5 bases from V and 11 bases from J, leaving 21 bases between. From germline, CDR1 is DFQATT and CDR2 SNEGSKA (reference sequence). The CDR3 covers 13 residues. CDR3 in DNA: TGCAGTGCTGAAATACGGGACTTCTTTCAGGCTTTCTTT. Its protein is CSAEIRDFFQAFF.

The table lists this clonotype with a few counts. The rearrangement uses TRBV5-1 and TRBJ1-1; the match to TRBD1 covers 7 bases. In germline, CDR1 is SGHRS, CDR2 YFSETQ. This CDR3 spans 13 amino acids. Trimming cost V 5 bases and J 6 bases; bases outside gene matches: 7. The CDR3 reads CASSSDRVAEAFF. In nucleotides, the CDR3 is TGCGCCAGCAGTTCTGACAGGGTCGCTGAAGCTTTCTTT.

This sequence joins TRBV7-9 and TRBJ2-1, with TRBD1 identical over 9 bases. The CDR3 sequence is 14 residues long. V lost 4 bases and J lost 7; bases outside the gene matches: 5. The germline gives CDR1 SEHNR, CDR2 FQNEAQ (reference sequence). The CDR3 DNA follows: TGTGCCAGCAGCTCCCGGGACAGGGAGAATGAGCAGTTCTTC. Amino acid sequence: CASSSRDRENEQFF.

The chain combines TRBV5-1 with TRBJ2-7; possibly TRBD1 for D (6 bases). Germline V lookup: CDR1 SGHRS, CDR2 YFSETQ. V was trimmed by 7 bases and J by 3 bases, leaving 17 bases between them. CDR3 length equals 14 residues. The CDR3, as DNA: TGCGCCAGCGCCCCTTGGACAGAAGACTACGAGCAGTACTTC. Encoded protein: CASAPWTEDYEQYF.

This clonotype was seen a few times. The J gene is TRBJ2-3, the V gene TRBV7-9; a weak D match, TRBD2 (5 bases). V gave up 0 bases and J gave up 5 bases, with 24 bases separating them. The CDR3 has 19 amino acids. Germline CDR1 SEHNR, CDR2 FQNEAQ (reference sequence). CDR3 amino acids: CASSLAAVVPRGELDTQYF. CDR3 coding DNA: TGTGCCAGCAGCTTAGCGGCGGTCGTCCCACGGGGAGAACTAGATACGCAGTATTTT.

This clonotype was picked up many times. This may arise from a read error, as a much more abundant clone is one base away. The chain has TRBV3-1 and TRBJ2-1; 7 bases map to TRBD2. CDR3 length equals 16 residues. J gave up 8 bases and V 0 bases, and 10 bases lay outside the gene matches. Germline CDR1 and CDR2: LGHDT and YNNKEL (reference sequence). CDR3 bases: TGTGCCAGCAGCCAAGATGACAGTTGGGAGGGCGATGAGCAGTTCTTC. It is translated as CASSQDDSWEGDEQFF.

This sequence joins TRBV5-1 and TRBJ2-2; D might be TRBD1 (5 bases). The CDR3 length is 15 residues. Germline CDR1 is SGHRS and CDR2 is YFSETQ. V was clipped by 2 bases and J by 5 bases, with 13 bases between them. In DNA form, the CDR3 reads TGCGCCAGCAGCTTCGGACACCTAGGAACCGGGGAGCTGTTTTTT. Translation: CASSFGHLGTGELFF.

Notes on this clonotype: It may be a read error: a sequence one base away is much more abundant. The V call is TRBV29-1, the J call TRBJ2-5; no clear D. The length of the CDR3 is 13 residues. CDR1 SQVTM and CDR2 ANQGSEA come from the germline V gene. V lost 4 bases to trimming and J lost 4 bases, with 13 bases between them. The CDR3 reads CSVAGRGGETQYF. The CDR3 coding sequence is TGCAGCGTTGCGGGTCGCGGTGGAGAGACCCAGTACTTC.

The genes are TRBV7-9 and TRBJ1-1; D might be TRBD1 (6 bases). This CDR3 is 15 amino acids long. V was pared by 5 bases and J by 5 bases, with 18 bases between. Germline CDR1 is SEHNR and CDR2 is FQNEAQ (reference sequence). CDR3 sequence (DNA): TGTGCCAGCAGCCGGCCACAGGGACCGCTAACTGAAGCTTTCTTT. Translating it yields CASSRPQGPLTEAFF.